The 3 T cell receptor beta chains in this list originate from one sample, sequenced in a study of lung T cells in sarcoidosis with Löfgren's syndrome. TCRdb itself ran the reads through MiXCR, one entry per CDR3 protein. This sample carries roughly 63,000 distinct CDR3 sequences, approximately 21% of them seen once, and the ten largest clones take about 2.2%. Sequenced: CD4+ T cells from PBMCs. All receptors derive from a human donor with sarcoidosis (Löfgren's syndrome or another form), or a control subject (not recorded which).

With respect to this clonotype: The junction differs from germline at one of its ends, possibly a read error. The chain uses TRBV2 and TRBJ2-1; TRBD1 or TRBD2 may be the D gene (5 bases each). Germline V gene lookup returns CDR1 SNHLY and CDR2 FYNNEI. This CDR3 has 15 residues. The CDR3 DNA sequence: TGTGCCAGCCGAAGTTGGGGGAGCTCCTACAATGAGCTGTTCTTC. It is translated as CASRSWGSSYNELFF.

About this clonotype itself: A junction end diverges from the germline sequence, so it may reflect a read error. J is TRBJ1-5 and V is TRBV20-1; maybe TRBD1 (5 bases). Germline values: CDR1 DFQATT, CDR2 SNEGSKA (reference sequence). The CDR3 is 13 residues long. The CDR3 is CSASGRTNQPPHF. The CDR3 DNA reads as TGCAGTGCCTCGGGACGGACGAATCAGCCCCCGCATTTT.

DNA of the CDR3: TGTGCCAGCAGCCAGGGCGGGAGGAGCACAGATACGCAGTATTTT. This translates into CASSQGGRSTDTQYF. The V gene is TRBV3-1, the J gene TRBJ2-3; 8 bases map to TRBD2. Trimming cost V 3 bases and J 0 bases; bases outside gene matches: 2. Per germline, CDR1 LGHDT and CDR2 YNNKEL (reference sequence). CDR3 size: 15 residues.